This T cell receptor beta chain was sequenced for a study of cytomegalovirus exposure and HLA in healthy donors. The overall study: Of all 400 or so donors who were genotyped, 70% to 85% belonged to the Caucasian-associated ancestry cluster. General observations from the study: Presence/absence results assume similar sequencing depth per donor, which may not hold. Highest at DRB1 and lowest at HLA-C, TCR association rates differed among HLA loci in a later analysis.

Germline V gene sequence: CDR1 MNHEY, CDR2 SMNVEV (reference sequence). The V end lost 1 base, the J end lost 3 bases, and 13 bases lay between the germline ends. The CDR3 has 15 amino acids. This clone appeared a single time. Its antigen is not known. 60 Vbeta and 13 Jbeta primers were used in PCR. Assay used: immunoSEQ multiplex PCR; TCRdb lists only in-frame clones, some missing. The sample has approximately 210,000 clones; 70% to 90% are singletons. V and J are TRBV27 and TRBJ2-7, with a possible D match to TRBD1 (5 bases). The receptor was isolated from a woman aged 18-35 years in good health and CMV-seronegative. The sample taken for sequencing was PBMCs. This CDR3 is CASSLYGLGLYEQYF. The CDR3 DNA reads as TGTGCCAGCAGTTTATACGGCTTGGGGCTCTACGAGCAGTACTTC.